The 15 T cell receptor beta chains below all came from one sample that was sequenced in a study of vaccination and CD4 T cells after COVID-19. Noted treatment: roughly 11-day PBMC culture with coronavirus spike peptide pools or control peptides (ViraFEST assay). During the years 2011-2018, before the COVID-19 pandemic, the unexposed donor's CD4+ T cells were collected. Cultured CD4+ T cell DNA underwent sequencing with the Oncomine TCR Beta short-read assay. Each CDR3 protein gets one entry after TCRdb re-called the PCR reads with MiXCR. The sample yields approximately 7,000 distinct CDR3 sequences, roughly 50% seen once. The antigens for these receptors are not known. The sequencing input was CD4+ T cells from blood, cultured in vitro. The receptor source for this set is a human donor in good health.

V and J are TRBV6-2 or TRBV6-3 and TRBJ1-2; no reliable D call. V lost 4 bases to trimming and J lost 8 bases, with 11 bases between them. This CDR3 spans 12 amino acids. In germline, CDR1 is MNHEY, CDR2 SVGEGT. CDR3 nucleotide sequence: TGTGCCAGCAGTTTTTTGACTTACGGCTACACCTTC. Its protein is CASSFLTYGYTF.

In DNA, the CDR3 is TGTGCCTGGGCTGGACAGATGAACACTGAAGCTTTCTTT. Translated, it gives CAWAGQMNTEAFF. The rearrangement joins TRBV30 to TRBJ1-1; a possible D gene is TRBD1 (6 bases). The CDR3 has 13 amino acids. Germline V gene data show CDR1 as GTSNPN and CDR2 as SVGIG (reference sequence). Deletions cut 5 bases from V and 0 bases from J, with 10 bases between.

This chain uses TRBV20-1 with TRBJ1-1; D might be TRBD1 (5 bases). Per the germline V gene, CDR1 is DFQATT and CDR2 is SNEGSKA (reference sequence). CDR3 size: 13 residues. Trimming shortened V by 1 base and J by 1 base, and 7 bases separated the two germline ends. CDR3 bases: TGCAGTGCTAGAGCCGACAGGAACACTGAAGCTTTCTTT. Protein product: CSARADRNTEAFF.

The chain employs TRBV7-9 and TRBJ2-2; D ambiguous. CDR3 length: 12 residues. Germline V lookup: CDR1 SEHNR, CDR2 FQNEAQ (reference sequence). Trimming took 6 bases from V and 8 from J, leaving 10 bases between them. In DNA form, the CDR3 reads TGTGCCAGCAGTTATGGTATGGGGGAGCTGTTTTTT. This gives the protein CASSYGMGELFF.

The chain couples TRBV6-1 to TRBJ2-1, with TRBD2 matching over 13 bases. The CDR3 is 16 residues long. The germline CDR1 and CDR2 sequences are MNHNS and SASEGT. The V segment lost 7 bases and the J segment 1 base; nucleotides outside the gene matches: 4. CDR3 sequence: CASKGLAGVSYNEQFF. The DNA of the CDR3 is TGTGCCAGCAAAGGACTAGCGGGGGTGTCCTACAATGAGCAGTTCTTC.

This clonotype has more than one count but fewer than ten. This chain joins TRBV7-8 and TRBJ1-1; possible D gene TRBD1, 6 bases. V was shortened by 2 bases and J by 1 base, with 14 bases between the two germline ends. The CDR3 extends over 16 amino acids. Looked up from germline, CDR1 is SGHVS and CDR2 is FQNEAQ. CDR3 DNA sequence: TGTGCCAGCAGCTTAATGGATTCCAGGGGGAACACTGAAGCTTTCTTT. Translating gives CASSLMDSRGNTEAFF.

This rearrangement joins TRBV11-2 to TRBJ1-2; the D gene is possibly TRBD1 (5 bases). This CDR3 region has 13 residues. With 5 bases removed from V and 2 bases from J, the gap between germline ends came to 9 bases. Germline loops: CDR1 SGHAT, CDR2 FQNNGV. The CDR3 loop reads CASSPDRNYGYTF. CDR3 DNA sequence: TGTGCCAGCAGCCCAGACAGAAACTATGGCTACACCTTC.

Of note for this clonotype: Given the absence of the conserved phenylalanine or tryptophan at the CDR3 end, a read error is likely. The chain is built from TRBV6-1 and TRBJ1-6; weak D call: TRBD1 (6 bases). From germline, CDR1 is MNHNS and CDR2 SASEGT. V shed 7 bases and J shed 7 bases, with 8 bases lying between them. The CDR3 is 12 amino acids. The CDR3, as DNA: TGTGCCAGCATGCAGGGGAATTCACCCCTCCACCTT. This gives the protein CASMQGNSPLHL.

CDR3 amino acids: CASSIDLRQEVQYF. DNA for the CDR3: TGTGCCAGTAGTATAGATCTTCGCCAGGAGGTTCAGTACTTC. The chain uses TRBV19 and TRBJ2-4; a possible D gene is TRBD2 (5 bases). Trimming removed 0 bases at V and 11 bases at J, with 14 bases between. The CDR3 is made up of 14 amino acids. CDR1 LNHDA and CDR2 SQIVND come from the germline V gene (reference sequence).

The chain recombines TRBV6-1 with TRBJ1-5, with D possibly matching TRBD1 (5 bases). The CDR3 is made up of 12 amino acids. V lost 8 bases and J lost 9, with 14 bases in between. Germline-derived CDR1 and CDR2 are MNHNS and SASEGT. CDR3 protein: CASGQLVGPQHF. The CDR3 nucleotides read TGTGCCAGCGGACAACTGGTGGGGCCCCAGCATTTT.

The J gene is TRBJ2-2, the V gene TRBV7-9, with 7 bases aligning to TRBD1. V was pared by 1 base and J by 0 bases, with 2 bases of the junction left unmatched. The CDR3 sequence is 16 residues long. Looked up from germline, CDR1 is SEHNR and CDR2 is FQNEAQ (reference sequence). DNA of the CDR3: TGTGCCAGCAGCTTAGTGGGGACAGCGAACACCGGGGAGCTGTTTTTT. Translating it yields CASSLVGTANTGELFF.

The chain joins TRBV7-9 to TRBJ1-2; unclear D gene. V was trimmed by 5 bases and J by 6 bases, leaving 13 bases between them. The CDR3 is 13 residues long. CDR1 is SEHNR, CDR2 FQNEAQ, per germline (reference sequence). The CDR3 protein is CASSLRLADGYTF. The CDR3 region has the DNA TGTGCCAGCAGCCTTAGGTTGGCAGATGGCTACACCTTC.

This clonotype was observed once. V is TRBV9 and J is TRBJ1-1; perhaps TRBD1 as D (5 bases). The CDR3 runs to 12 residues. The germline V gene has CDR1 SGDLS and CDR2 YYNGEE. Trimming removed 4 bases at V and 7 bases at J, with 11 bases between. CDR3 sequence reads: CASSRGGGEAFF. CDR3 DNA sequence: TGTGCCAGCAGCCGCGGCGGGGGTGAAGCTTTCTTT. Using reference TRBV9 and TRBJ1-1 for the parts outside the CDR3, the full variable domain is DSGVTQTPKHLITATGQRVTLRCSPRSGDLSVYWYQQSLDQGLQFLIQYYNGEERAKGNILERFSAQQFPDLHSELNLSSLELGDSALYFCASSRGGGEAFFGQGTRLTVV.

The chain uses TRBV2 and TRBJ1-2; D might be TRBD1 (5 bases). V was trimmed by 6 bases and J by 4 bases, leaving 15 bases between them. This CDR3 spans 14 amino acids. The germline V gene encodes CDR1 SNHLY and CDR2 FYNNEI. CDR3 coding DNA: TGTGCCAGCAGAAGGGACTCTGAGACCTATGGCTACACCTTC. Amino acids: CASRRDSETYGYTF. The whole variable domain, remainder taken from reference TRBV2 and TRBJ1-2, is EPEVTQTPSHQVTQMGQEVILRCVPISNHLYFYWYRQILGQKVEFLVSFYNNEISEKSEIFDDQFSVERPDGSNFTLKIRSTKLEDSAMYFCASRRDSETYGYTFGSGTRLTVV.

CDR3 region: CASSPLGTEQYF. In DNA form, the CDR3 reads TGTGCCAGCAGCCCTCTAGGGACCGAGCAGTACTTC. The J gene is TRBJ2-7, the V gene TRBV14, with D perhaps being TRBD1 or TRBD2 (5 bases each). The CDR3 is 12 amino acids. V lost 4 bases and J lost 6, with 10 bases in between. Germline CDR1 reads SGHDN; CDR2 reads FVKESK.